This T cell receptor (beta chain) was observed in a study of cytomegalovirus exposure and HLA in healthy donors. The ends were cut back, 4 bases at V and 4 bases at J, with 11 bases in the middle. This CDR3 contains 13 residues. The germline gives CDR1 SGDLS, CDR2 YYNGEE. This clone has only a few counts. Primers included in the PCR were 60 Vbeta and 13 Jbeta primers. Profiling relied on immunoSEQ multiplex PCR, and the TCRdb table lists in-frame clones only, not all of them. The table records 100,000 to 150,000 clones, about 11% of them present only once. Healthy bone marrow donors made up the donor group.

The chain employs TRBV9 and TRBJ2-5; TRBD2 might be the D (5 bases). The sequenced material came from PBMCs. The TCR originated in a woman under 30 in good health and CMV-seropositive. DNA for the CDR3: TGTGCCAGCAGCCGAGGGTCGTTAGAGACCCAGTACTTC. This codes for CASSRGSLETQYF.